This T cell receptor (beta chain) was profiled in a study of T cell responses to AZD1222 COVID-19 vaccine. Overall study: Both about-4-week and about-12-week second-dose recipients were combined.

Repertoires were generated with immunoSEQ multiplex PCR, while TCRdb's copy carries only in-frame clones and drops some. The sample consists of about 150,000 clones, 80% to 90% of them appearing once. The CDR3 is 14 amino acids. The V segment lost 3 bases and the J segment 6 bases; nucleotides outside the gene matches: 5. Germline V lookup: CDR1 GTSNPN, CDR2 SVGIG (reference sequence). This material consisted of peripheral blood, taken on day 0 of AZD1222 vaccination. The gene calls are TRBV30 and TRBJ1-1; TRBD1 matches 12 bases. This clonotype was obtained from an adult in good health. CDR3 protein: CAWRGTGGYSEAFF. In DNA, the CDR3 is TGTGCCTGGAGGGGGACAGGGGGCTATTCTGAAGCTTTCTTT.